The clone carrying this T cell receptor (beta chain) was seen a handful of times. The sample originates from a study of T cell responses to AZD1222 COVID-19 vaccine. The CDR3 spans 15 residues. CDR1 and CDR2 from the germline V gene are LNHDA and SQIVND (reference sequence). Trimming took 4 bases from V and 0 from J; bases not matched to a gene: 4. The protocol was immunoSEQ multiplex PCR, while the TCRdb copy is restricted to in-frame clones and leaves out a portion. This sample has roughly 84,000 clones; 70% to 90% occur once, and the top ten carry about 1.4%. Sequencing was performed on peripheral blood, taken on day 0 of AZD1222 vaccination. The TCR was taken from an adult in good health. The chain uses TRBV19 and TRBJ2-3; 7 positions agree with TRBD2. Here the CDR3 reads CASSTGLVSTDTQYF. The CDR3 DNA is TGTGCCAGTAGTACCGGACTAGTTAGCACAGATACGCAGTATTTT.